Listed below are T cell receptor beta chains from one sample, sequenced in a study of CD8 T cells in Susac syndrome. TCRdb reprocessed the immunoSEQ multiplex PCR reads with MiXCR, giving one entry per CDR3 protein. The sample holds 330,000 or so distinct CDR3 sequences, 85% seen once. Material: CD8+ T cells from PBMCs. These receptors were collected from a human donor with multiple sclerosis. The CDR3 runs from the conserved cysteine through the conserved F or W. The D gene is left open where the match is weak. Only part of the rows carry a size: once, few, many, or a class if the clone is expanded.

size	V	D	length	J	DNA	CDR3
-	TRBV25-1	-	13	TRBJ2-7	TGTGCCAGCAGTGTAGGCGTAACCTACGAGCAGTACTTC	CASSVGVTYEQYF
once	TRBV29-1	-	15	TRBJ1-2	TGCAGCGTTGAAGATGGTGACATGATCGCCTATGGCTACACCTTC	CSVEDGDMIAYGYTF
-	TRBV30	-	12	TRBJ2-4	TGTGCCTGGGACGAAGGGGGGGACATTCAGTACTTC	CAWDEGGDIQYF
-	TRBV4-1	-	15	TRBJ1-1	TGCGCCAGCAGCCGGGGGGGTAACCCAAACACTGAAGCTTTCTTT	CASSRGGNPNTEAFF
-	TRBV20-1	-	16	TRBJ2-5	TGCAGTGCTAGACGCCTCGCGGGGCTCCCCCAGGAGACCCAGTACTTC	CSARRLAGLPQETQYF
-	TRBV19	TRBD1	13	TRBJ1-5	TGTGCCAGTAGGGACAGGGACTATCAGCCCCAGCATTTT	CASRDRDYQPQHF
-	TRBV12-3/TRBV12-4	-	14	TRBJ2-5	TGTGCCAGCAGCTCCGGACGAGAGGAAGAGACCCAGTACTTC	CASSSGREEETQYF
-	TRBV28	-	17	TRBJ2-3	TGTGCCAGCAGTCAACGGGGGCGGGGGTCCTTCACAGATACGCAGTATTTT	CASSQRGRGSFTDTQYF
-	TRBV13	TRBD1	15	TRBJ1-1	TGTGCCAGCATGGTCAGAGGACAGGGGCCCACTGAAGCTTTCTTT	CASMVRGQGPTEAFF
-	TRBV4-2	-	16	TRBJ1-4	TGTGCCAGTAGCCATTTACAGGCTACAACTAATGAAAAACTGTTTTTT	CASSHLQATTNEKLFF
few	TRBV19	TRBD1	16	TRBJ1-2	TGTGCCAGTAGTATCTCCCAGGGACAGGGGATTCGTGGCTACACCTTC	CASSISQGQGIRGYTF
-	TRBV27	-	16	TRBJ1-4	TGTGCCAGCAGTATCCTACCAGAGTCAACTAATGAAAAACTGTTTTTT	CASSILPESTNEKLFF
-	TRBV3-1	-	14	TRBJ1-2	TGTGCCAGCAGCCAAGATCGGGTGGCTTATGGCTACACCTTC	CASSQDRVAYGYTF
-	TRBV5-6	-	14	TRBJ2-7	TGTGCCAGCAGCTATTCGGGACATACCTACGAGCAGTACTTC	CASSYSGHTYEQYF
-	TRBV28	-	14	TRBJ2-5	TGTGCCAGCAGTGAAGACACACAACAAGAGACCCAGTACTTC	CASSEDTQQETQYF
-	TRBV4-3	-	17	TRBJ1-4	TGCGCCAGCAGCCAAGACTGGACGGCATCTACTAATGAAAAACTGTTTTTT	CASSQDWTASTNEKLFF
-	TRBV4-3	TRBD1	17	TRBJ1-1	TGCGCCAGCAGCCAAGAAAGGGGGGACAGGGGAAGGACTGAAGCTTTCTTT	CASSQERGDRGRTEAFF
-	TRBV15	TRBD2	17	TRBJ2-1	TGTGCCACCAGCAGAGATAAGGGGACTAGCGGGGACAATGAGCAGTTCTTC	CATSRDKGTSGDNEQFF
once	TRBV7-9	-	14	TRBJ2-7	TGTGCCAGCGCCGTCGGAGGGAGCCCCAACGAGCAGTACTTC	CASAVGGSPNEQYF
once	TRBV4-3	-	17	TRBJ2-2	TGCGCCAGCAGCCAACGCAAACTAGGGGCTAACACCGGGGAGCTGTTTTTT	CASSQRKLGANTGELFF
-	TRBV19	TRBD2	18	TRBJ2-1	TGTGCCAGTAGTATAGACGGGGGACTAGCGGTGTCCTACAATGAGCAGTTCTTC	CASSIDGGLAVSYNEQFF
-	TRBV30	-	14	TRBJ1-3	TGTGCCTGGAGTGGGGACACACGCCAAAACACCATATATTTT	CAWSGDTRQNTIYF
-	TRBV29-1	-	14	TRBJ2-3	TGCAGCGTCGTGACGGGCGGAGCCACAGATACGCAGTATTTT	CSVVTGGATDTQYF
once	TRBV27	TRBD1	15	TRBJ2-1	TGTGCCAGCGCAAAGGACAGGGCGTCCTACAATGAGCAGTTCTTC	CASAKDRASYNEQFF
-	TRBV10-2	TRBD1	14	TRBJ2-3	TGCGCCAGCGGGACAGGGTACCGCACAGATACGCAGTATTTT	CASGTGYRTDTQYF
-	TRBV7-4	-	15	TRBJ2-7	TGTGCCAGCAGCTTATCGACGGGGGAGCCCTACGAGCAGTACTTC	CASSLSTGEPYEQYF
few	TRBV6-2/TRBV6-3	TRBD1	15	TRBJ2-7	TGTGCCAGCAGTTACTACGGGACAGGGGAGTACGAGCAGTACTTC	CASSYYGTGEYEQYF
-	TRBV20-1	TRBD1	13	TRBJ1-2	TGCAGTGCTCGAGGGACAGGGCCCTATGGCTACACCTTC	CSARGTGPYGYTF
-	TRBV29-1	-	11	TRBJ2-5	TGCAGTGGGTGGGCGGGGGAGACCCAGTACTTC	CSGWAGETQYF
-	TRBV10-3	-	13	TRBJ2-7	TGTGCCATCAGCCTGGACAGCTTCTACGAGCAGTACTTC	CAISLDSFYEQYF
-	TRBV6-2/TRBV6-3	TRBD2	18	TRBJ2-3	TGTGCCAGCAGTCAGCGGAACCTAGCGGGAGGGCCGACAGATACGCAGTATTTT	CASSQRNLAGGPTDTQYF
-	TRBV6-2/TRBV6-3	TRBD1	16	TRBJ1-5	TGTGCCAGCAGTTACTGGGGGACAGGGCTTAATCAGCCCCAGCATTTT	CASSYWGTGLNQPQHF
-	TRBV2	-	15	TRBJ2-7	TGTGCCAGCAGTGAAGTTCTGCTTGACTACTACGAGCAGTACTTC	CASSEVLLDYYEQYF
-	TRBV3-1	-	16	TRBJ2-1	TGTGCCAGCAGCCCCCCAAGACCGGGAACGACCAATGAGCAGTTCTTC	CASSPPRPGTTNEQFF
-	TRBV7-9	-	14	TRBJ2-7	TGTGCCAGCAGCTTAGATCGGACTCAGTACGAGCAGTACTTC	CASSLDRTQYEQYF
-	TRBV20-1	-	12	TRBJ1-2	TGCAGTGCTACCAGGGCCTACTATGGCTACACCTTC	CSATRAYYGYTF
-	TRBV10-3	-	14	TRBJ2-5	TGTGCCATCAGTGATCCCGGACAGCAAGAGACCCAGTACTTC	CAISDPGQQETQYF
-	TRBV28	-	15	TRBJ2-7	TGTGCCAGCAGTTACGGAATCGGGAGCGACTACGAGCAGTACTTC	CASSYGIGSDYEQYF
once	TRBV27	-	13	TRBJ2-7	TGTGCCACCGACGGAGGGGGGAACTACGAGCAGTACTTC	CATDGGGNYEQYF
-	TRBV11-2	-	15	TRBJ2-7	TGTGCCAGCAGATCTGAACTCCAGGTTCCCTACGAGCAGTACTTC	CASRSELQVPYEQYF
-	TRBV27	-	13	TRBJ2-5	TGTGCCAGCAGTTTAAAGGGACAAGAGACCCAGTACTTC	CASSLKGQETQYF
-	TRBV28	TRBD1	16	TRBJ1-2	TGTGCCAGCAGTCCATTCCGGACAGGGGGCAACTATGGCTACACCTTC	CASSPFRTGGNYGYTF
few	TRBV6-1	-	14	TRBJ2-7	TGTGCCAGCGGGGCCTTTCTAGGGAACTACGAGCAGTACTTC	CASGAFLGNYEQYF
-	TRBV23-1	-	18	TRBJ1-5	TGCGCCAGCAGTCTGCCTTATACAGGGATTTCGGGCAATCAGCCCCAGCATTTT	CASSLPYTGISGNQPQHF
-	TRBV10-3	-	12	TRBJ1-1	TGTGCCATCAGTGAGTGGGACACTGAAGCTTTCTTT	CAISEWDTEAFF
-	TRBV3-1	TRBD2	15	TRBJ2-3	TGTGCCAGCAGCCTCCTAGCGGACAGCACAGATACGCAGTATTTT	CASSLLADSTDTQYF